This is a list of T cell receptor beta chains from one sample in a study of blood T cells in healthy people across ages. TCRdb used MiXCR to reprocess the 5' RACE reads, holding one entry per CDR3 protein. The table shows 780,000 or so distinct CDR3 sequences, with just over 55% occurring only once. The sequencing sample was made of blood. These receptors were collected from a man aged 40-49 years in good health. CDR3s include the opening cysteine and the closing phenylalanine or tryptophan. D genes are given only for firm matches.

D,V,CDR3
NA,TRBV20-1,CSARSSRDQPQHF
TRBD1,TRBV28,CASSPGQEWADTLYF
TRBD1,TRBV12-3/TRBV12-4,CASSPGQTLAKNIQYF
TRBD1,TRBV14,CASSQSLRTGPSGANVLTF
NA,TRBV5-4,CASSPFPTAMGPRSQETQYF
TRBD1,TRBV12-3/TRBV12-4,CASRGTGALRRDGYTF
NA,TRBV28,CASSFHKGSQTQYF
NA,TRBV20-1,CSAPGDWGSSYNEQFF
NA,TRBV4-3,CASSQGADGSYGDTF
NA,TRBV6-5,CASSYLDTQYF
NA,TRBV28,CASSSTRDFGNSPLHF
NA,TRBV4-2,CASSQDGEKQPQHF
TRBD2,TRBV29-1,CSVEDGREGDTQYF
NA,TRBV7-6,CASSLSGDKNQPQHF
NA,TRBV20-1,CSARDSYNGETQYF